The following is a T cell receptor beta chain sequence with its context. The antigen remains undetermined. CDR3 size: 19 residues. Libraries were prepared by immunoSEQ multiplex PCR; TCRdb keeps only in-frame clonotypes and omits some of them. The table has around 13,000 clones, around three fifths seen once. This record comes from a study of neoadjuvant anti-PD-1 for oral cavity cancer. General study results and limits: TCR analyses covered only a few patients per response group.

This clonotype originated in a person aged 35-80 years with oral cavity squamous cell carcinoma. The sample here was PBMCs, taken before nivolumab (anti-PD-1) treatment. J is TRBJ2-3 and V is TRBV21-1; the table's TRBD2 call for D was not verified on the DNA. TRBV21-1 is listed as a pseudogene. This chain's CDR3 is CASSKEKPREREVEDTQYF. CDR3 nucleotide sequence: TGTGCCAGCAGCAAAGAAAAGCCCCGGGAGCGGGAGGTGGAAGATACGCAGTATTTT.